These 2 T cell receptor beta chains originate from one sample sequenced in a study of shared clonotypes between healthy human individuals. The repertoire was sequenced with immunoSEQ multiplex PCR; TCRdb's copy has only in-frame clones and lacks some. The data show over a million clones, with roughly 80% seen just once and approximately 1.5% held by the top ten. The sample comprised memory CD4+ T cells sorted from blood. The subset is: CD45RA-negative fraction. The receptor set was obtained from a young man in good health.

As concerns this clone: The sample contains more than one DNA sequence encoding this CDR3. The rearrangement joins TRBV18 to TRBJ2-7; TRBD1 matches 9 bases. The CDR3 runs 14 residues. CDR1 is KGHSH and CDR2 is LQKENI in the germline V gene. The trim removed 5 bases at V and 3 bases at J, leaving 5 bases unmatched. CDR3 nucleotides: TGTGCCAGCTCAAGGGGACAGGGCCTCTACGAGCAGTACTTC. It yields the protein CASSRGQGLYEQYF. The full variable domain, in which reference TRBV18 and TRBJ2-7 provide the parts outside the CDR3, is NAGVMQNPRHLVRRRGQEARLRCSPMKGHSHVYWYRQLPEEGLKFMVYLQKENIIDESGMPKERFSAEFPKEGPSILRIQQVVRGDSAAYFCASSRGQGLYEQYFGPGTRLTVT.

The chain combines TRBV11-2 with TRBJ2-5, with D hard to call. Germline values: CDR1 SGHAT, CDR2 FQNNGV. There are 12 residues in the CDR3. The ends were cut back, 5 bases at V and 5 bases at J, with 9 bases in the middle. CDR3 protein: CASSVGTETQYF. The CDR3 DNA reads as TGTGCCAGCAGCGTAGGCACGGAGACCCAGTACTTC.